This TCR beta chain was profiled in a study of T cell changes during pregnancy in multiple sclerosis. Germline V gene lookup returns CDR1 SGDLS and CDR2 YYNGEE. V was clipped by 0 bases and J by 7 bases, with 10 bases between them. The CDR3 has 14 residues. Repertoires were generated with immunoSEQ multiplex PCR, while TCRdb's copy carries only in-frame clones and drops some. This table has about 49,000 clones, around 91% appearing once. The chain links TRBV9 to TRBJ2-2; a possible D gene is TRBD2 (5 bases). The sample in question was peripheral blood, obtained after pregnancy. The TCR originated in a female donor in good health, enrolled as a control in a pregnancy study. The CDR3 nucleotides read TGTGCCAGCAGCGTAGGGGAGATTTACGGGGAGCTGTTTTTT. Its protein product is CASSVGEIYGELFF.